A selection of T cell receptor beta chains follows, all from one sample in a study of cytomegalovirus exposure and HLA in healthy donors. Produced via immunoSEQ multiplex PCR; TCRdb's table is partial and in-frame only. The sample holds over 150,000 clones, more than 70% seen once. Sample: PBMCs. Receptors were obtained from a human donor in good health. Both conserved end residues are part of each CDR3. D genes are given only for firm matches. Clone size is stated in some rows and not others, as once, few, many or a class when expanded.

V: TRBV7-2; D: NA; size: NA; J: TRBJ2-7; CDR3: CASSRLIGSSYEQYF; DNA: TGTGCCAGCAGCCGTCTCATCGGGAGCTCCTACGAGCAGTACTTC
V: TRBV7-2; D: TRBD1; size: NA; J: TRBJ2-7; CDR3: CASSLAGTGVIYEQYF; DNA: TGTGCCAGCAGCTTAGCCGGGACAGGGGTGATCTACGAGCAGTACTTC
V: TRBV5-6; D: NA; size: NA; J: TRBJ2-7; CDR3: CASSGQFDDEQYF; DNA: TGTGCCAGCAGCGGACAGTTTGACGACGAGCAGTACTTC
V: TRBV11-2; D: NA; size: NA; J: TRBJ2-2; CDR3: CASSFYAGNTGELFF; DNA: TGTGCCAGCAGCTTTTACGCGGGGAACACCGGGGAGCTGTTTTTT
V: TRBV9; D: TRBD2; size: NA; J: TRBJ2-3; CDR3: CASSASGVTDTQYF; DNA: TGTGCCAGCAGCGCTAGCGGGGTCACAGATACGCAGTATTTT
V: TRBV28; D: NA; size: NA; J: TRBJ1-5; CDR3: CASSPYSNQPQHF; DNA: TGTGCCAGCAGTCCGTATAGCAATCAGCCCCAGCATTTT
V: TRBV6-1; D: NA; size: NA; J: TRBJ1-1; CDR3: CASSEASTGTEAFF; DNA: TGTGCCAGCAGTGAAGCTAGTACAGGCACTGAAGCTTTCTTT
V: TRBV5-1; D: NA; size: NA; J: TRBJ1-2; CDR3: CASSLAPGTSNYGYTF; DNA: TGCGCCAGCAGCTTGGCTCCCGGGACTTCTAACTATGGCTACACCTTC
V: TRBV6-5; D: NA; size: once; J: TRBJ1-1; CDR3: CASSYDLGGTEAFF; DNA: TGTGCCAGCAGTTACGACCTAGGGGGCACTGAAGCTTTCTTT
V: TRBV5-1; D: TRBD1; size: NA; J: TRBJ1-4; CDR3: CASSTGQGEEKLFF; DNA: TGCGCCAGCAGCACCGGACAGGGGGAAGAAAAACTGTTTTTT
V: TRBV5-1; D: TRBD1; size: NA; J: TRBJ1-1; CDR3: CASSSNRQGRYNTEAFF; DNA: TGCGCCAGCAGCTCAAATCGACAGGGAAGGTACAACACTGAAGCTTTCTTT
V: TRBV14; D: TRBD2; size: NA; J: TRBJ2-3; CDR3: CASSQGLAGGHTQYF; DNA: TGTGCCAGCAGCCAAGGACTAGCGGGGGGTCATACGCAGTATTTT
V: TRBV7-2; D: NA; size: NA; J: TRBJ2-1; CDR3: CASSLEVVAGYNEQFF; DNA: TGTGCCAGCAGCTTAGAGGTGGTGGCGGGCTACAATGAGCAGTTCTTC